The 7 T cell receptor beta chains given below trace back to one sample, sequenced in a study of blood T cell repertoires in COVID-19. Method: immunoSEQ multiplex PCR; TCRdb's copy keeps in-frame clones and lacks some. The sample contains 100,000 or so clones, about 85% of which appear only once. Source material: peripheral blood. The receptors stem from a human donor in a cohort sampled during active COVID-19.

This sequence joins TRBV6-5 and TRBJ1-2, with D unclear. Germline CDR1 is MNHEY and CDR2 is SVGAGI. V lost 6 bases to trimming and J lost 7 bases, with 18 bases between them. The CDR3 contains 14 residues. CDR3 amino acids: CASSKPGRGSGYTF. For the CDR3, the DNA is TGTGCCAGCAGCAAACCCGGGAGAGGGTCTGGCTACACCTTC.

This chain uses TRBV28 with TRBJ2-7, with 7 bases lining up with TRBD1. The CDR3 has 13 amino acids. After removal of 5 bases from V and 2 bases from J, the junction contained 3 bases not matched to a gene. From germline, CDR1 is MDHEN and CDR2 SYDVKM. Here the CDR3 reads CASSPGQTYEQYF. DNA of the CDR3: TGTGCCAGCAGTCCGGGACAGACCTACGAGCAGTACTTC.

This chain connects TRBV6-4 to TRBJ2-1; 12 bases are a match to TRBD2. V dropped 9 bases and J dropped 7; count of bases not matched to a gene: 13. Germline lookup yields CDR1 MRHNA and CDR2 SNTAGT. The CDR3 is 16 residues long. CDR3 protein: CARYSSGRAPGNEQFF. CDR3 DNA sequence: TGTGCCAGGTACTCTAGCGGGAGGGCCCCGGGAAATGAGCAGTTCTTC.

V gene TRBV30 combines with J gene TRBJ2-1; 7 bases fit TRBD2. The V gene end was trimmed by 5 bases and the J gene end by 5 bases; junction bases not matched to a gene: 12. Germline V CDR1 and CDR2: GTSNPN, SVGIG (reference sequence). CDR3 size: 15 residues. The CDR3 here is CAWSPTGTINNEQFF. As DNA, the CDR3 is TGTGCCTGGTCTCCGACCGGGACTATAAACAATGAGCAGTTCTTC.

The V and J genes are TRBV5-1 and TRBJ1-1; 8 bases map to TRBD1. The J segment lost 1 base and the V segment lost 4 bases, leaving 3 bases of the junction unmatched. This CDR3 is built from 14 residues. CDR1 SGHRS and CDR2 YFSETQ come from the germline V gene. CDR3 residues: CASSGGQGNTEAFF. The CDR3 coding sequence is TGCGCCAGCAGCGGCGGACAGGGGAACACTGAAGCTTTCTTT.

This chain uses TRBV2 with TRBJ2-1; TRBD2 matches at 10 bases. The trim removed 2 bases at V and 3 bases at J, leaving 19 bases unmatched. The CDR3 is 21 amino acids. CDR1 SNHLY and CDR2 FYNNEI come from the germline V gene. CDR3 protein: CASSESRPSGSLDPYYNEQFF. In DNA form, the CDR3 reads TGTGCCAGCAGTGAAAGTCGGCCTAGCGGGAGCTTAGACCCATACTACAATGAGCAGTTCTTC.

V usage is TRBV18 and J usage is TRBJ2-2, with TRBD2 matching 10 bases. The CDR3 spans 16 residues. V trimming: 3 bases; J trimming: 5 bases; junction bases outside the gene matches: 6. The germline V gene has CDR1 KGHSH and CDR2 LQKENI. The DNA of the CDR3 is TGTGCCAGCTCACCCCGGGGGACTAGCGATACCGGGGAGCTGTTTTTT. This gives the protein CASSPRGTSDTGELFF.